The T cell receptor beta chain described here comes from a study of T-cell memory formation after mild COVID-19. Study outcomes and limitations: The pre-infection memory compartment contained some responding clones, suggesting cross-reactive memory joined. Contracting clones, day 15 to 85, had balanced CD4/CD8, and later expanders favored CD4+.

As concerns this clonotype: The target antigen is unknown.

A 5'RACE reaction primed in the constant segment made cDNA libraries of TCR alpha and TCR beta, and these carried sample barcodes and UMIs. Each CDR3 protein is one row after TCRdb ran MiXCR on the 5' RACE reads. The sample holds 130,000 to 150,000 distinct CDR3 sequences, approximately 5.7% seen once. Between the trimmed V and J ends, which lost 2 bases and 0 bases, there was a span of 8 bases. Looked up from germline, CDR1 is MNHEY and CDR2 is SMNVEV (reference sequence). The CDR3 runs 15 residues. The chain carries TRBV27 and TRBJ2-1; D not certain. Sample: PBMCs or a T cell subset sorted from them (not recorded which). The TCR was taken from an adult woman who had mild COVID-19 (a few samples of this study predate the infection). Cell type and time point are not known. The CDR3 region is CASSLIPSSYNEQFF. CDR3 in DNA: TGTGCCAGCAGTTTAATCCCATCCTCCTACAATGAGCAGTTCTTC.